The 9 T cell receptor beta chains reported below all come from one sample, sequenced in a study of T cells after posttransplantation cyclophosphamide. Some clones are missing from TCRdb's copy, which holds only in-frame ones; the method was immunoSEQ multiplex PCR. The repertoire consists of tens of thousands of clones, none detected only once. Sequenced input: PBMCs. Every receptor here comes from a man over 45 in good health, CMV-negative, and a related stem cell transplant donor.

CDR3 bases: TGTGCCAGCTCACCCTCCCCTTGGCGGGAGCCCTACGAGCAGTACTTC. It translates to CASSPSPWREPYEQYF. The chain uses TRBV18 and TRBJ2-5; 7 bases are a match to TRBD2. Near its end, the DNA agrees better with TRBJ2-7, so the J call may be wrong. The germline CDR1 and CDR2 sequences are KGHSH and LQKENI. There are 16 residues in the CDR3.

In this sample, this clone turned up many times. The rearrangement uses TRBV7-9 and TRBJ2-7; D is uncertain. This CDR3 spans 15 amino acids. Germline V gene sequence: CDR1 SEHNR, CDR2 FQNEAQ (reference sequence). V was shortened by 1 base and J by 0 bases, with 10 bases between the two germline ends. The CDR3 nucleotides are TGTGCCAGCAGCTTAGGGGCAGCCAACTCCTACGAGCAGTACTTC. The encoded protein is CASSLGAANSYEQYF.

The rearrangement joins TRBV7-3 to TRBJ2-2, with TRBD2 as a possible D gene (6 bases). V gave up 5 bases and J gave up 7 bases, with 17 bases separating them. Germline assignment: CDR1 SGHTA and CDR2 FQGTGA. There are 15 residues in the CDR3. The CDR3 loop is CASSPRAAGGGELFF. The CDR3 region has the DNA TGTGCCAGCAGCCCCCGGGCCGCCGGGGGCGGGGAGCTGTTTTTT.

This clone was detected ten times or more. The genes are TRBV2 and TRBJ1-1, with TRBD1 matching 9 bases. V lost 7 bases and J lost 1; bases outside the gene matches: 4. Per the germline V gene, CDR1 is SNHLY and CDR2 is FYNNEI. This CDR3 comprises 14 residues. This CDR3 reads CASTPGQGNTEAFF. CDR3 bases: TGTGCCAGCACCCCGGGACAGGGGAACACTGAAGCTTTCTTT.

This clone was seen many times. V usage is TRBV5-4 and J usage is TRBJ1-2, with D tentatively TRBD1 (5 bases). This CDR3 is built from 16 residues. V was cut by 0 bases and J by 2 bases, with 14 bases left in between. The germline V gene encodes CDR1 SGHNT and CDR2 YYREEE (reference sequence). The CDR3 here is CASSLGALGGNYGYTF. The CDR3 coding sequence is TGTGCCAGCAGCTTGGGGGCGCTCGGGGGGAACTATGGCTACACCTTC.

This clone appeared many times. The chain is built from TRBV29-1 and TRBJ1-5; TRBD1 is a possible D gene (6 bases). The V and J ends lost 1 base and 6 bases respectively, with 10 bases between them. In germline, CDR1 is SQVTM, CDR2 ANQGSEA. The CDR3 sequence is 13 residues long. The CDR3 sequence: CSVEGVGGQPQHF. The CDR3, as DNA: TGCAGCGTTGAAGGGGTAGGGGGTCAGCCCCAGCATTTT.

This clone was picked up many times. At one boundary the junction diverges from the germline segment, which might be a read error. The rearrangement links TRBV5-8 to TRBJ2-5, with TRBD1 matching over 9 bases. Germline values: CDR1 SGHTS, CDR2 YDEGEE. The CDR3 has 14 amino acids. CDR3 sequence (DNA): TGTGCCAGCAGTCGAGGACAGGGGCAAGAGACCCGGTACTTC. It encodes CASSRGQGQETRYF. Variable domain in full (rest from reference TRBV5-8 and TRBJ2-5): EAGVTQSPTHLIKTRGQQATLRCSPISGHTSVYWYQQALGLGLQFLLWYDEGEERNRGNFPPRFSGRQFPNYSSELNVNALELEDSALYLCASSRGQGQETRYFGPGTRLLVL.

This clone was detected ten times or more. This sequence joins TRBV28 and TRBJ1-6; TRBD1 aligns across 7 bases. The CDR3 has 15 amino acids. V was clipped by 1 base and J by 9 bases; unmatched bases: 6. Per germline, CDR1 MDHEN and CDR2 SYDVKM. The CDR3 loop reads CASSLSRGPGSPLHF. The DNA for the CDR3 is TGTGCCAGCAGTTTATCGAGGGGGCCGGGTTCACCCCTCCACTTT.

This clone was seen ten or more times. The chain couples TRBV21-1 to TRBJ1-4. TRBV21-1 is a pseudogene. CDR3 size: 16 residues. CDR3 sequence reads: CASSHSDCATNEKLFF. The CDR3 DNA reads as TGTGCCAGCAGCCACTCGGACTGTGCAACTAATGAAAAACTGTTTTTT.